The 24 T cell receptor beta chains reported below all come from one sample, sequenced in a study of control samples from healthy donors and cancer patients. Some clones are missing from TCRdb's copy, which holds only in-frame ones; the method was immunoSEQ multiplex PCR. The sample shows tens of thousands of clones, about 89% of them seen only once. Sequenced sample: blood. These receptors were taken from an older woman in good health.

V and J are TRBV9 and TRBJ2-1; TRBD2 aligns across 10 bases. With V trimmed by 3 bases and J by 9 bases, 6 bases remained unmatched. Germline CDR1 is SGDLS and CDR2 is YYNGEE. The CDR3 runs to 14 residues. The CDR3 is CASSGTSGFGEQFF. For the CDR3, the DNA is TGTGCCAGCAGCGGGACTAGCGGCTTCGGTGAGCAGTTCTTC.

The chain joins TRBV30 to TRBJ2-1; TRBD2 matches 7 bases. Looked up from germline, CDR1 is GTSNPN and CDR2 is SVGIG (reference sequence). The CDR3 totals 13 residues. J was trimmed by 7 bases and V by 7 bases; bases with no gene match: 10. CDR3 loop: CASTGEGGNEQFF. The CDR3 DNA follows: TGTGCCTCAACCGGCGAGGGAGGGAATGAGCAGTTCTTC. Filled out from reference TRBV30 and TRBJ2-1, the complete variable domain reads SQTIHQWPATLVQPVGSPLSLECTVEGTSNPNLYWYRQAAGRGLQLLFYSVGIGQISSEVPQNLSASRPQDRQFILSSKKLLLSDSGFYLCASTGEGGNEQFFGPGTRLTVL.

The gene calls are TRBV7-2 and TRBJ1-2; D may be TRBD1 (5 bases). The germline V gene has CDR1 SGHTA and CDR2 FQGNSA. Trimming took off 1 base at V and 0 bases at J, with 6 bases between the two ends. This CDR3 has 14 amino acids. The CDR3: CASSLGGTNYGYTF. The CDR3 coding sequence is TGTGCCAGCAGCTTAGGGGGGACTAACTATGGCTACACCTTC.

The chain carries TRBV12-3 or TRBV12-4 and TRBJ1-5; unclear D gene. The CDR3 runs to 13 residues. Trimming stripped 3 bases from V and 4 bases from J, with 7 bases between. The DNA of the CDR3 is TGTGCCAGCAGTTTGGGCAGGAATCAGCCCCAGCATTTT. Translating it yields CASSLGRNQPQHF.

The chain couples TRBV18 to TRBJ1-6, with a tentative D call TRBD1 (5 bases). Germline V gene lookup returns CDR1 KGHSH and CDR2 LQKENI. The CDR3 is made up of 15 amino acids. V lost 3 bases and J 7 bases, leaving 13 bases between the germline ends. CDR3 region: CASSPPDSINSPLHF. Here the CDR3 DNA reads TGTGCCAGCTCACCGCCCGACAGTATCAATTCACCCCTCCACTTT.

The chain links TRBV9 to TRBJ2-2; TRBD1 agrees at 8 bases. Germline V gives CDR1 SGDLS, CDR2 YYNGEE. V was pared by 3 bases and J by 4 bases, with 2 bases of the junction left unmatched. The CDR3 length is 14 residues. The CDR3 DNA reads as TGTGCCAGCAGCGCTCAGGGGGCCACCGGGGAGCTGTTTTTT. This sequence encodes CASSAQGATGELFF.

The rearrangement joins TRBV19 to TRBJ1-5, with unresolved D. V was cut by 9 bases and J by 0 bases, with 15 bases left in between. This CDR3 has 15 residues. The germline V gene encodes CDR1 LNHDA and CDR2 SQIVND (reference sequence). DNA of the CDR3: TGTGCCAGCGAGCGGGATCGAAATAGCAATCAGCCCCAGCATTTT. This translates into CASERDRNSNQPQHF.

CDR3 sequence reads: CASSGPGGGIEETQYF. For the CDR3, the DNA is TGCGCCAGCAGTGGCCCCGGTGGGGGGATAGAGGAGACCCAGTACTTC. This chain connects TRBV10-1 to TRBJ2-5; TRBD2 might be the D (6 bases). Between the trimmed V and J ends, which lost 4 bases and 5 bases, there was a span of 20 bases. CDR1 and CDR2 (germline): WNHNN, SYGVQD (reference sequence). The CDR3 loop spans 16 amino acids.

This clone was counted a single time. V usage is TRBV6-1 and J usage is TRBJ1-1; tentative D call: TRBD1 (5 bases). Germline CDR1 and CDR2: MNHNS and SASEGT. The CDR3 contains 14 residues. The ends were cut back, 3 bases at V and 3 bases at J, with 11 bases in the middle. The CDR3 here is CASSEGRGYTEAFF. CDR3 sequence (DNA): TGTGCCAGCAGTGAGGGTCGGGGCTACACTGAAGCTTTCTTT.

V usage is TRBV24-1 and J usage is TRBJ2-1, with 7 bases fitting TRBD2. The germline gives CDR1 KGHDR, CDR2 SFDVKD. This CDR3 region has 14 residues. Trimming at V came to 9 bases and at J to 0 bases, leaving 4 bases not matched to a gene. The CDR3 DNA follows: TGTGCCACCCGCCCGGGGGGCTCCTACAATGAGCAGTTCTTC. Amino acids: CATRPGGSYNEQFF.

V usage is TRBV7-6 and J usage is TRBJ2-3; 16 bases fit TRBD2. This CDR3 has 18 residues. Trimming took 5 bases from V and 6 from J; bases not matched to a gene: 11. From germline, CDR1 is SGHVS and CDR2 FNYEAQ. CDR3 in amino acids: CASSLFPGLAGGCDTQYF. The CDR3 DNA is TGTGCCAGCAGCCTATTCCCGGGACTAGCGGGAGGGTGCGATACGCAGTATTTT. Full variable domain (outside the CDR3, taken from reference TRBV7-6 and TRBJ2-3): GAGVSQSPRYKVTKRGQDVALRCDPISGHVSLYWYRQALGQGPEFLTYFNYEAQQDKSGLPNDRFSAERPEGSISTLTIQRTEQRDSAMYRCASSLFPGLAGGCDTQYFGPGTRLTVL.

The genes are TRBV18 and TRBJ1-1, with D possibly being TRBD1 (5 bases). There are 15 residues in the CDR3. Trimming removed 2 bases from V and 0 bases from J, with 10 bases in between. The germline V gene encodes CDR1 KGHSH and CDR2 LQKENI. DNA of the CDR3: TGTGCCAGCTCACCAGGGGGGGTGGTGAACACTGAAGCTTTCTTT. Its protein product is CASSPGGVVNTEAFF.

The chain combines TRBV5-4 with TRBJ2-2; TRBD2 matches at 13 bases. The V segment lost 4 bases and the J segment 7 bases; nucleotides outside the gene matches: 7. Germline CDR1 SGHNT, CDR2 YYREEE (reference sequence). The CDR3 runs to 16 residues. CDR3 amino acids: CASSTWTSGGGGELFF. CDR3 DNA sequence: TGTGCCAGCAGCACCTGGACTAGCGGGGGAGGCGGGGAGCTGTTTTTT.

The chain links TRBV5-4 to TRBJ2-2; TRBD1 might be the D (6 bases). Germline V gene lookup returns CDR1 SGHNT and CDR2 YYREEE (reference sequence). This CDR3 is built from 13 residues. Trimming removed 4 bases from V and 9 bases from J, with 13 bases in between. The CDR3 nucleotides read TGTGCCAGCAGCGCTAACAGGGCTCGGGAGCTGTTTTTT. It yields the protein CASSANRARELFF.

V usage is TRBV27 and J usage is TRBJ1-2; TRBD1 is a possible D gene (6 bases). Germline values: CDR1 MNHEY, CDR2 SMNVEV (reference sequence). V was shortened by 8 bases and J by 4 bases, with 11 bases between the two germline ends. There are 12 residues in the CDR3. CDR3 sequence (DNA): TGTGCCAGCGGGGACATCCCCTATGGCTACACCTTC. Protein sequence: CASGDIPYGYTF.

CDR3 coding DNA: TGTGCCACCAGCAGAGCCGGGACATTCAACACTGAAGCTTTCTTT. Translated, it gives CATSRAGTFNTEAFF. V is TRBV15 and J is TRBJ1-1, with D maybe TRBD1 (6 bases). The CDR3 totals 15 residues. Germline CDR1 reads LNHNV; CDR2 reads YYDKDF (reference sequence). V dropped 1 base and J dropped 2 bases, with 11 bases sitting between them.

This chain joins TRBV5-1 and TRBJ2-1, with 8 nucleotides matching TRBD1. CDR3 length: 16 amino acids. Germline V lookup: CDR1 SGHRS, CDR2 YFSETQ. V was pared by 4 bases and J by 4 bases, with 10 bases of the junction left unmatched. CDR3 in DNA: TGCGCCAGCAGCGTAAACACAGGGGGAAGATACAATGAGCAGTTCTTC. Its protein product is CASSVNTGGRYNEQFF.

The rearrangement joins TRBV6-5 to TRBJ1-6; weak D call: TRBD1 (6 bases). Trimming shortened V by 2 bases and J by 10 bases, and 12 bases separated the two germline ends. From germline, CDR1 is MNHEY and CDR2 SVGAGI. This CDR3 is 14 amino acids long. CDR3 protein: CASSYPGVESPLHF. CDR3 nucleotides: TGTGCCAGCAGTTACCCAGGGGTAGAATCACCCCTCCACTTT.

This chain uses TRBV10-1 with TRBJ2-5, with D possibly TRBD1 on 6 matching bases. Germline V gene data show CDR1 as WNHNN and CDR2 as SYGVQD (reference sequence). This CDR3 has 16 amino acids. Trimming shortened V by 0 bases and J by 5 bases, and 16 bases separated the two germline ends. Written as DNA, the CDR3 is TGCGCCAGCAGTGAGTCGACAGGCCGCAGGCGGGAGACCCAGTACTTC. Translating gives CASSESTGRRRETQYF.

This CDR3 reads CASSQEWDTSSGANVLTF. In DNA, the CDR3 is TGTGCCAGCAGCCAAGAGTGGGACACAAGCTCTGGGGCCAACGTCCTGACTTTC. The rearrangement uses TRBV3-1 (or the pseudogene TRBV3-2) and TRBJ2-6; D is perhaps TRBD1 (6 bases). Trimming cost V 0 bases and J 0 bases, with 12 bases left between them. Germline V gene sequence: CDR1 LGHDT, CDR2 YNNKEL (reference sequence). The CDR3 loop spans 18 amino acids.

This clone was found a few times. This chain links TRBV18 with TRBJ2-7, with a possible D match to TRBD2 (5 bases). Germline CDR1 KGHSH, CDR2 LQKENI. The CDR3 extends over 12 amino acids. V shed 5 bases and J shed 4 bases, with 9 bases lying between them. CDR3 in DNA: TGTGCCAGCTCAACACAGCGGTACGAGCAGTACTTC. Residues: CASSTQRYEQYF.

This chain links TRBV7-9 with TRBJ1-1, with a possible D match to TRBD1 (5 bases). Germline V gene lookup returns CDR1 SEHNR and CDR2 FQNEAQ (reference sequence). V dropped 5 bases and J dropped 2 bases, with 9 bases sitting between them. This CDR3 comprises 13 residues. The CDR3 DNA reads as TGTGCCAGCAGCCGCAGGGTAAACACTGAAGCTTTCTTT. It specifies CASSRRVNTEAFF.

In this sample, this clone turned up once. This rearrangement joins TRBV24-1 to TRBJ2-7, with 10 bases matching TRBD1. Germline V gene data show CDR1 as KGHDR and CDR2 as SFDVKD. CDR3 size: 15 residues. V trimming: 3 bases; J trimming: 3 bases; junction bases outside the gene matches: 4. The CDR3 region has the DNA TGTGCCACCAGTGATACCGGGACAGGGGTCTACGAGCAGTACTTC. This sequence encodes CATSDTGTGVYEQYF.

The chain uses TRBV6-6 and TRBJ1-2; perhaps TRBD1 as D (6 bases). V lost 4 bases and J 7 bases, leaving 16 bases between the germline ends. Germline V gene data show CDR1 as MNHNY and CDR2 as SVGAGI (reference sequence). The CDR3 is 14 amino acids. The CDR3 spells CASSFRGGTGGYTF. CDR3 DNA sequence: TGTGCCAGCAGTTTCAGAGGGGGTACCGGTGGCTACACCTTC.